The 25 T cell receptor beta chains listed next were all sequenced from one sample in a study of T cell responses to AZD1222 COVID-19 vaccine. The method was immunoSEQ multiplex PCR; TCRdb's version includes in-frame clones alone and lacks a portion of them. This sample yields fewer than 200,000 clones, of which approximately 90% are seen a single time; more than 25% belongs to the top ten. The sample here was peripheral blood, taken 28 days after the second AZD1222 dose. The receptors were gathered from an adult who received the AZD1222 COVID-19 vaccine.

The V call is TRBV28, the J call TRBJ1-2; D gene uncertain. The CDR3 sequence is 14 residues long. The V and J ends lost 5 bases and 7 bases respectively, with 17 bases between them. The V gene's germline CDR1 is MDHEN and CDR2 SYDVKM. The CDR3 spells CASSANGPRGGYTF. Written as DNA, the CDR3 is TGTGCCAGCAGTGCAAACGGACCCCGGGGTGGCTACACCTTC.

The V and J genes are TRBV14 and TRBJ2-5; possible D gene TRBD1, 6 bases. Per the germline V gene, CDR1 is SGHDN and CDR2 is FVKESK. This CDR3 contains 13 residues. Between the trimmed V and J ends, which lost 7 bases and 2 bases, there was a span of 11 bases. The CDR3 nucleotides read TGTGCCAGCACCCATCAGGGGCAAGAGACCCAGTACTTC. This gives the protein CASTHQGQETQYF.

V and J are TRBV4-2 and TRBJ2-1; 7 bases agree with TRBD2. Germline V lookup: CDR1 LGHNA, CDR2 YNFKEQ. The J segment lost 10 bases and the V segment lost 3 bases, leaving 12 bases of the junction unmatched. This CDR3 comprises 15 residues. The CDR3 reads CASSQDRTSSREQFF. The CDR3 DNA follows: TGTGCCAGCAGCCAGGACCGGACTAGTAGTCGAGAGCAGTTCTTC.

The CDR3 loop reads CASSFLGTGATVEQFF. In DNA form, the CDR3 reads TGTGCCAGCAGTTTCCTCGGGACAGGGGCGACAGTAGAGCAGTTCTTC. This chain uses TRBV6-2 or TRBV6-3 with TRBJ2-1; TRBD1 aligns across 10 bases. Germline loops: CDR1 MNHEY, CDR2 SVGEGT. The CDR3 covers 16 residues. The J segment lost 10 bases and the V segment lost 4 bases, leaving 13 bases of the junction unmatched.

This clone has only one observation. This chain joins TRBV5-1 and TRBJ1-4; the match to TRBD1 covers 10 bases. The trim removed 5 bases at V and 3 bases at J, leaving 4 bases unmatched. The germline V gene encodes CDR1 SGHRS and CDR2 YFSETQ. The CDR3 is 15 residues long. Here the CDR3 reads CASSYGQGANEKLFF. CDR3 nucleotide sequence: TGCGCCAGCAGTTACGGACAGGGGGCTAATGAAAAACTGTTTTTT.

Details on this clone: Other DNA sequences in the sample encode the same CDR3. CDR3 sequence reads: CASSYSGQGSYEQYF. As DNA, the CDR3 is TGTGCCAGCAGTTACTCCGGCCAGGGGTCCTACGAGCAGTACTTC. The chain employs TRBV6-2 or TRBV6-3 and TRBJ2-7, with D possibly TRBD1 on 6 matching bases. CDR1 is MNHEY, CDR2 SVGEGT, per germline. The V end lost 0 bases, the J end lost 1 base, and 10 bases lay between the germline ends. CDR3 length equals 15 residues.

V and J are TRBV5-5 and TRBJ1-3; a possible D gene is TRBD1 (5 bases). Germline V gives CDR1 SGHKS, CDR2 YYEKEE (reference sequence). CDR3 size: 14 residues. The ends were cut back, 3 bases at V and 6 bases at J, with 13 bases in the middle. Here the CDR3 DNA reads TGTGCCAGCAGCTACCGGGACCCTGAAAACACCATATATTTT. It yields the protein CASSYRDPENTIYF.

This chain uses TRBV27 with TRBJ2-1; no definite D call. V lost 1 base, J lost 1 base, and 2 bases lay in between. This CDR3 is 13 amino acids long. Germline assignment: CDR1 MNHEY and CDR2 SMNVEV (reference sequence). The CDR3 DNA is TGTGCCAGCAGTTTATATTCCTACAATGAGCAGTTCTTC. Its translation: CASSLYSYNEQFF.

The V gene is TRBV5-5, the J gene TRBJ2-1; 11 nucleotides agree with TRBD1. The V gene end was trimmed by 4 bases and the J gene end by 7 bases; junction bases not matched to a gene: 4. The germline gives CDR1 SGHKS, CDR2 YYEKEE (reference sequence). The CDR3 spans 14 residues. CDR3 region: CASSPGTGGNEQFF. In DNA, the CDR3 is TGTGCCAGCAGCCCCGGGACAGGGGGAAATGAGCAGTTCTTC.

The chain employs TRBV2 and TRBJ1-1; weak D call: TRBD1 (6 bases). The CDR3 has 13 amino acids. With 8 bases removed from V and 4 bases from J, the gap between germline ends came to 14 bases. Germline V gives CDR1 SNHLY, CDR2 FYNNEI. The CDR3 bases are TGTGCCAGCTTAAACAGGGTGAGCACTGAAGCTTTCTTT. Protein sequence: CASLNRVSTEAFF. Looking up the rest from reference TRBV2 and TRBJ1-1 gives the full variable domain: EPEVTQTPSHQVTQMGQEVILRCVPISNHLYFYWYRQILGQKVEFLVSFYNNEISEKSEIFDDQFSVERPDGSNFTLKIRSTKLEDSAMYFCASLNRVSTEAFFGQGTRLTVV.

The chain couples TRBV5-4 to TRBJ1-1, with 9 nucleotides matching TRBD1. With V trimmed by 3 bases and J by 9 bases, 6 bases remained unmatched. Germline CDR1 is SGHNT and CDR2 is YYREEE (reference sequence). This CDR3 is built from 13 residues. CDR3 amino acids: CASSSTDRGQAFF. In DNA form, the CDR3 reads TGTGCCAGCAGCTCTACGGACAGGGGCCAAGCTTTCTTT.

The rearrangement links TRBV6-5 to TRBJ1-5; D is possibly TRBD1 (6 bases). V lost 7 bases to trimming and J lost 8 bases, with 15 bases between them. The CDR3 has 13 residues. Looked up from germline, CDR1 is MNHEY and CDR2 is SVGAGI. The CDR3: CASTGGAGEPQHF. The CDR3 coding sequence is TGTGCCAGCACCGGGGGGGCGGGGGAGCCCCAGCATTTT.

V usage is TRBV11-3 and J usage is TRBJ1-3; a possible D gene is TRBD1 (6 bases). Looked up from germline, CDR1 is SGHNT and CDR2 is YENEEA. CDR3 size: 14 residues. V shed 5 bases and J shed 2 bases, with 10 bases lying between them. CDR3 loop: CASSIQGTGNTIYF. CDR3 nucleotides: TGTGCCAGCAGCATTCAGGGGACTGGAAACACCATATATTTT.

The chain is built from TRBV25-1 and TRBJ2-1, with TRBD2 matching 9 bases. Germline V gene sequence: CDR1 MGHDK, CDR2 SYGVNS. V gave up 3 bases and J gave up 6 bases; unmatched junction bases: 9. The CDR3 loop spans 16 amino acids. The CDR3 coding sequence is TGTGCCAGCAGTGATTTAAGACTAGCGGAGGCCAATGAGCAGTTCTTC. Amino acids: CASSDLRLAEANEQFF.

The gene calls are TRBV18 and TRBJ2-7; tentatively, D is TRBD1 or TRBD2 (5 bases each). Trimming removed 6 bases at V and 4 bases at J, with 28 bases between. The CDR3 spans 18 residues. Germline assignment: CDR1 KGHSH and CDR2 LQKENI. In nucleotides, the CDR3 is TGTGCCAGCTCTCAGAACACGCCCATTGGGACCACTCTTTACGAGCAGTACTTC. It translates to CASSQNTPIGTTLYEQYF.

The chain joins TRBV14 to TRBJ2-1; TRBD1 aligns across 10 bases. The V gene's germline CDR1 is SGHDN and CDR2 FVKESK. Trimming removed 5 bases from V and 4 bases from J; junction bases left unmatched: 8. CDR3 length: 16 residues. The CDR3 DNA is TGTGCCAGCAGCGCCCCCGGGACAGGGGTTTACAATGAGCAGTTCTTC. Protein sequence: CASSAPGTGVYNEQFF.

V usage is TRBV28 and J usage is TRBJ2-7, with D unresolved. In germline, CDR1 is MDHEN, CDR2 SYDVKM. Trimming left V 7 bases short and J 2 bases short, with 9 bases between. There are 12 residues in the CDR3. The chain's CDR3 is CASTAAPYEQYF. CDR3 nucleotide sequence: TGTGCCAGCACCGCCGCCCCCTACGAGCAGTACTTC.

V is TRBV19 and J is TRBJ2-2; the match to TRBD2 covers 7 bases. V shed 3 bases and J 5 bases; nucleotides not matched to a gene: 9. Germline V gives CDR1 LNHDA, CDR2 SQIVND (reference sequence). This CDR3 comprises 16 residues. The CDR3 DNA sequence: TGTGCCAGTAGTATTGGGGGGGGTGGAGGTACCGGGGAGCTGTTTTTT. Amino acid sequence: CASSIGGGGGTGELFF. The full variable domain, with the rest looked up from reference TRBV19 and TRBJ2-2, is DGGITQSPKYLFRKEGQNVTLSCEQNLNHDAMYWYRQDPGQGLRLIYYSQIVNDFQKGDIAEGYSVSREKKESFPLTVTSAQKNPTAFYLCASSIGGGGGTGELFFGEGSRLTVL.

This clone was found once. The V call is TRBV4-3, the J call TRBJ1-5; D is uncertain. The V end was cut by 4 bases, the J end by 8 bases, with 12 bases between. This CDR3 comprises 13 residues. The germline V gene encodes CDR1 LGHNA and CDR2 YSLEER. CDR3 protein: CASSPTPREPQHF. CDR3 coding DNA: TGCGCCAGCAGCCCCACACCCCGAGAGCCCCAGCATTTT.

The chain carries TRBV9 and TRBJ2-7; tentatively, D is TRBD2 (6 bases). Germline lookup yields CDR1 SGDLS and CDR2 YYNGEE. CDR3 length equals 17 residues. V lost 4 bases and J lost 2, with 22 bases in between. CDR3 coding DNA: TGTGCCAGCAGCCCGTCGCCGGGAGTACTTATGGCCTACGAGCAGTACTTC. It translates to CASSPSPGVLMAYEQYF.

The chain carries TRBV6-5 and TRBJ2-7, with 9 bases aligning to TRBD2. From germline, CDR1 is MNHEY and CDR2 SVGAGI. The J segment lost 3 bases and the V segment lost 6 bases, leaving 6 bases of the junction unmatched. This CDR3 contains 14 residues. Here the CDR3 reads CASRIAGEGYEQYF. As DNA, the CDR3 is TGTGCCAGCAGGATAGCGGGAGAAGGCTACGAGCAGTACTTC.

The CDR3 spells CASSARTSGATYEQYF. CDR3 sequence (DNA): TGTGCCAGCAGTGCACGGACTAGCGGGGCAACCTACGAGCAGTACTTC. This rearrangement joins TRBV6-1 to TRBJ2-7, with 12 nucleotides matching TRBD2. Trimming removed 4 bases from V and 2 bases from J; junction bases left unmatched: 6. Per germline, CDR1 MNHNS and CDR2 SASEGT. The CDR3 spans 16 residues.

The chain combines TRBV3-1 (or the pseudogene TRBV3-2) with TRBJ1-4; D call uncertain. The CDR3 covers 13 residues. V shed 4 bases and J shed 8 bases, with 11 bases lying between them. Germline loops: CDR1 LGHDT, CDR2 YNNKEL (reference sequence). Here the CDR3 DNA reads TGTGCCAGCAGCCTCTCGGGTGGCGAAAAACTGTTTTTT. Translating it yields CASSLSGGEKLFF.

V is TRBV27 and J is TRBJ1-4; D is ambiguous. This CDR3 has 10 residues. Trimming removed 11 bases from V and 5 bases from J, with 6 bases in between. Germline assignment: CDR1 MNHEY and CDR2 SMNVEV (reference sequence). The CDR3 region is CAVGNEKLFF. CDR3 sequence (DNA): TGTGCCGTCGGGAATGAAAAACTGTTTTTT.

The chain employs TRBV20-1 and TRBJ2-1, with TRBD2 as a possible D gene (5 bases). Deletions cut 6 bases from V and 9 bases from J, with 12 bases between. The germline V gene has CDR1 DFQATT and CDR2 SNEGSKA (reference sequence). This CDR3 contains 11 residues. In DNA form, the CDR3 reads TGCAGTGCCCCGGACTCGACTGAGCAGTTCTTC. Residues: CSAPDSTEQFF.